What follows describes a single T cell receptor (beta chain). The data were produced by immunoSEQ multiplex PCR, yet TCRdb's version contains in-frame clones alone and is incomplete. The sample consists of approximately 90,000 clones, 75% to 95% of them appearing once. The data were obtained in a study of T cell changes during pregnancy in multiple sclerosis. The germline CDR1 and CDR2 sequences are SGHVS and FNYEAQ. V dropped 5 bases and J dropped 3 bases, with 13 bases sitting between them. This CDR3 has 15 amino acids. Sequenced here: peripheral blood, sampled after pregnancy. This chain joins TRBV7-6 and TRBJ1-4; tentative D call: TRBD1 (5 bases). This clonotype was sampled from a female donor in good health, enrolled as a control in a pregnancy study. The CDR3 region has the DNA TGTGCCAGCAGCCAGCATCCGGGGGCTAATGAAAAACTGTTTTTT. It encodes CASSQHPGANEKLFF.